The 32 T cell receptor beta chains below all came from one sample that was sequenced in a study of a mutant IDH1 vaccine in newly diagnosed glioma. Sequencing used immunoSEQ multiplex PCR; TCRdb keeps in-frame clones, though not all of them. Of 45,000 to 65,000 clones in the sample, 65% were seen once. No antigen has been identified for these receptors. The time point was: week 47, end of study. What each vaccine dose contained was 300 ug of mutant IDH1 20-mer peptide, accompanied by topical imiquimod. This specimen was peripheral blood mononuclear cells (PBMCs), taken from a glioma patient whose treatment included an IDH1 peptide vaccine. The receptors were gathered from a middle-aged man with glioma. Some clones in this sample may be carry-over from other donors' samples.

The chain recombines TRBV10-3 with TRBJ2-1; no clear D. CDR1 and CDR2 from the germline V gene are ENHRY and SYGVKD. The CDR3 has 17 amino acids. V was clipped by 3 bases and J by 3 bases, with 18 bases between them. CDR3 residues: CAISDPDTVGSYNEQFF. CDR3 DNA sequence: TGTGCCATCAGTGACCCCGATACGGTGGGCAGCTACAATGAGCAGTTCTTC.

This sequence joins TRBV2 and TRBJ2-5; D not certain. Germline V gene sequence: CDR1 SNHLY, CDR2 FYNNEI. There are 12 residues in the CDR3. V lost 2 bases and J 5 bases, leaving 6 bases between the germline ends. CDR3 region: CASSEIGETQYF. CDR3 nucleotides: TGTGCCAGCAGTGAAATTGGTGAGACCCAGTACTTC.

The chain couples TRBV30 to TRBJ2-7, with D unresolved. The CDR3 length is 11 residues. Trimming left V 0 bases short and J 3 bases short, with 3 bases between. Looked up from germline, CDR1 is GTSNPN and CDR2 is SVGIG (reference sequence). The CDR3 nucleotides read TGTGCCTGGAGTGTAATCTACGAGCAGTACTTC. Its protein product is CAWSVIYEQYF.

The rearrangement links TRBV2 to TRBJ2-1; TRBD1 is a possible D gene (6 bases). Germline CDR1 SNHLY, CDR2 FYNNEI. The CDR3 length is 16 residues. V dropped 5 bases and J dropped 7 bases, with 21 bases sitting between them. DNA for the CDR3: TGTGCCAGCAGTCCCCGGACAGCGACCTTTATGAATGAGCAGTTCTTC. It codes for CASSPRTATFMNEQFF.

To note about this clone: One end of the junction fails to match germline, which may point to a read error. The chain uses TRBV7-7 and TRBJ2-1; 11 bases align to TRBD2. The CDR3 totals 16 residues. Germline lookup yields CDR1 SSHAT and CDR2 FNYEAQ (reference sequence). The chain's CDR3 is CASSLGASGGWDEQFF. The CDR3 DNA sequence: TGTGCTAGCAGTTTAGGGGCTAGCGGGGGGTGGGATGAGCAGTTCTTC.

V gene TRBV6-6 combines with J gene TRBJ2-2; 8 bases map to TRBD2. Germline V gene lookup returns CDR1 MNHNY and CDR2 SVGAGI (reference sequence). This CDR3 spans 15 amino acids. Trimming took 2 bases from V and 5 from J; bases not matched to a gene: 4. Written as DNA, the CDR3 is TGTGCCAGCAGTTACGTCGCGGGGGGTACCGGGGAGCTGTTTTTT. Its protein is CASSYVAGGTGELFF.

The CDR3 coding sequence is TGTGCCAGCAGTTTGAAAAAAGGGACTGAAGCTTTCTTT. Protein product: CASSLKKGTEAFF. This chain joins TRBV27 and TRBJ1-1; no firm D call. Germline values: CDR1 MNHEY, CDR2 SMNVEV (reference sequence). This CDR3 contains 13 residues. V gave up 3 bases and J gave up 5 bases, with 10 bases separating them.

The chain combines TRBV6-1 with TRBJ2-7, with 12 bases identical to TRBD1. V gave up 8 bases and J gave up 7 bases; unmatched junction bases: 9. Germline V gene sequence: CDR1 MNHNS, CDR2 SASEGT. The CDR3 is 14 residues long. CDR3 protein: CASEPGQGAGEQYF. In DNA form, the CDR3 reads TGTGCCAGCGAACCGGGACAGGGGGCCGGGGAGCAGTACTTC.

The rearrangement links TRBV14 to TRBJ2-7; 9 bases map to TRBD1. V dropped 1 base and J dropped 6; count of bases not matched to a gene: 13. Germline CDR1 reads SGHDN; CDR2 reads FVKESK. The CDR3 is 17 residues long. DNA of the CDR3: TGTGCCAGCAGCCAAGCCCGTTTGGGGACAGGGACCGCCGAGCAGTACTTC. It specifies CASSQARLGTGTAEQYF.

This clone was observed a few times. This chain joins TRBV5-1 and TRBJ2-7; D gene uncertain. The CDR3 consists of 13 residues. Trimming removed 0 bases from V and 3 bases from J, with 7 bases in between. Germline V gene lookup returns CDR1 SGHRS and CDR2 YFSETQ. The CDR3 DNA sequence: TGCGCCAGCAGCTTGGGCCCCATCTACGAGCAGTACTTC. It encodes CASSLGPIYEQYF.

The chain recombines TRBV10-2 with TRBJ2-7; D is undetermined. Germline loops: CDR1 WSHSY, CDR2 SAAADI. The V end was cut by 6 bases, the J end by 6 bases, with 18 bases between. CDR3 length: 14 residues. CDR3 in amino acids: CASSSGPVYREQYF. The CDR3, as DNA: TGCGCCAGCAGCAGTGGTCCCGTGTACCGCGAGCAGTACTTC.

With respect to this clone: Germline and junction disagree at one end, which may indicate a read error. CDR3 amino acids: CAWRRQGNNQPRHF. For the CDR3, the DNA is TGTGCCTGGAGAAGACAGGGGAACAATCAGCCCCGGCATTTT. The chain joins TRBV30 to TRBJ1-5; 8 positions agree with TRBD1. Germline V gives CDR1 GTSNPN, CDR2 SVGIG (reference sequence). The CDR3 extends over 14 amino acids.

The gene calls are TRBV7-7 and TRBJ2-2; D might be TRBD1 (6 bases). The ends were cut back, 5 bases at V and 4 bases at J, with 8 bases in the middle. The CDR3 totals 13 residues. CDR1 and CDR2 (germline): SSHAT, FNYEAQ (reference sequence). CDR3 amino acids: CASSTQGTGELFF. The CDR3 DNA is TGTGCCAGCAGCACACAGGGCACCGGGGAGCTGTTTTTT.

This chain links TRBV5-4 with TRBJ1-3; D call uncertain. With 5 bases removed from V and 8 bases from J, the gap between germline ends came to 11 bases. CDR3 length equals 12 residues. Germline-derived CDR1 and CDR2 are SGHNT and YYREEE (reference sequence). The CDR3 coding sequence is TGTGCCAGCAGTCGGATCGGGGACACCATATATTTT. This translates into CASSRIGDTIYF.

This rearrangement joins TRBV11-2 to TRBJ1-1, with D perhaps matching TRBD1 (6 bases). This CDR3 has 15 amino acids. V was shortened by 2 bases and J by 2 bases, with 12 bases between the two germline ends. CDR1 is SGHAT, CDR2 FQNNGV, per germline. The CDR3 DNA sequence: TGTGCCAGCAGCTTACCTGCAGGGGCAAACACTGAAGCTTTCTTT. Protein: CASSLPAGANTEAFF. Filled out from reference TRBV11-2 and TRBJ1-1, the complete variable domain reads EAGVAQSPRYKIIEKRQSVAFWCNPISGHATLYWYQQILGQGPKLLIQFQNNGVVDDSQLPKDRFSAERLKGVDSTLKIQPAKLEDSAVYLCASSLPAGANTEAFFGQGTRLTVV.

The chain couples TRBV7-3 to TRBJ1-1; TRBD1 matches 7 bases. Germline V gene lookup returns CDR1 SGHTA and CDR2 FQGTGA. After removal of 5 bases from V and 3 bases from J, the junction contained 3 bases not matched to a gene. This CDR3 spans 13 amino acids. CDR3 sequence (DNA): TGTGCCAGCAGCAATCAGGGGGACACTGAAGCTTTCTTT. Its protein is CASSNQGDTEAFF. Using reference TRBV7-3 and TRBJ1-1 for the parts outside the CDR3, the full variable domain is GAGVSQTPSNKVTEKGKYVELRCDPISGHTALYWYRQSLGQGPEFLIYFQGTGAADDSGLPNDRFFAVRPEGSVSTLKIQRTERGDSAVYLCASSNQGDTEAFFGQGTRLTVV.

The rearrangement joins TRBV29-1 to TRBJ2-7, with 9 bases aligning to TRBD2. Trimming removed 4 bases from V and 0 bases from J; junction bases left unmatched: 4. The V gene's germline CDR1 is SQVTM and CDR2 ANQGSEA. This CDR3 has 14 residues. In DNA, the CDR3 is TGCAGCGTTGCGGCTAGCGGGGACTCCTACGAGCAGTACTTC. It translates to CSVAASGDSYEQYF.

The DNA for the CDR3 is TGTGCCAGCAGCGAATGGGCAGGGGGCGGTGAAAAACTGTTTTTT. This sequence encodes CASSEWAGGGEKLFF. The rearrangement uses TRBV7-8 and TRBJ1-4; 8 bases agree with TRBD1. Germline CDR1 SGHVS, CDR2 FQNEAQ. CDR3 length: 15 residues. V lost 5 bases, J lost 7 bases, and 9 bases stayed unmatched. Filled out from reference TRBV7-8 and TRBJ1-4, the complete variable domain reads GAGVSQSPRYKVAKRGQDVALRCDPISGHVSLFWYQQALGQGPEFLTYFQNEAQLDKSGLPSDRFFAERPEGSVSTLKIQRTQQEDSAVYLCASSEWAGGGEKLFFGSGTQLSVL.

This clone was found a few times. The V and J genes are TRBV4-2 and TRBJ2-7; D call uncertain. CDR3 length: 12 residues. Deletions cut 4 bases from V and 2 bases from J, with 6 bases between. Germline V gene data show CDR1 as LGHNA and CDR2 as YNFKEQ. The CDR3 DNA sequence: TGTGCCAGCAGCCCGAACGCCTACGAGCAGTACTTC. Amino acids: CASSPNAYEQYF.

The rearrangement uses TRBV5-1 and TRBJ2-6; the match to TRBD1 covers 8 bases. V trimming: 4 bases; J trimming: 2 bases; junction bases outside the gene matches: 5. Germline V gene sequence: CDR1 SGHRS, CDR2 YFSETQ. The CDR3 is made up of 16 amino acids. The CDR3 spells CASSVSGGAGANVLTF. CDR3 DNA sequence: TGCGCCAGCAGCGTTTCAGGGGGCGCTGGGGCCAACGTCCTGACTTTC.

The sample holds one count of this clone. DNA of the CDR3: TGCGCCAGCAGCCACCGTGGAGGGAAGTCATCCCTCACCGGGGAGCTGTTTTTT. Translated, it gives CASSHRGGKSSLTGELFF. The chain couples TRBV4-1 to TRBJ2-2; D possibly corresponds to TRBD2 (6 bases). Trimming removed 3 bases at V and 4 bases at J, with 21 bases between. Germline V gene sequence: CDR1 MGHRA, CDR2 YSYEKL. This CDR3 is built from 18 residues.

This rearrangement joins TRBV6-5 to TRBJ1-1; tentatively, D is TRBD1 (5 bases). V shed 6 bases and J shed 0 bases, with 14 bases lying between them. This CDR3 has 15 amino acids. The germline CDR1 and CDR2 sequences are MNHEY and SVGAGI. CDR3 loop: CASSLTGILNTEAFF. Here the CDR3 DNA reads TGTGCCAGCAGCCTAACAGGTATTTTGAACACTGAAGCTTTCTTT.

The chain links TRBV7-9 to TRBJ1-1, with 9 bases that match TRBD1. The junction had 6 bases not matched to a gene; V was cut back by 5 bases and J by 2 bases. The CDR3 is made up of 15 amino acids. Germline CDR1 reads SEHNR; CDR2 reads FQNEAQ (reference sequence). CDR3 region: CASSGGDRVNTEAFF. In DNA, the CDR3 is TGTGCCAGCAGCGGGGGGGACAGGGTAAACACTGAAGCTTTCTTT.

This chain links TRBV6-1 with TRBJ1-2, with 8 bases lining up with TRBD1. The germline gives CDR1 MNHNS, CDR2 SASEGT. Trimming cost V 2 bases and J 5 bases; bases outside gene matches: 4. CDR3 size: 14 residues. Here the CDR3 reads CASSEKQGAYGYTF. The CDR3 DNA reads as TGTGCCAGCAGTGAAAAGCAGGGGGCTTATGGCTACACCTTC.

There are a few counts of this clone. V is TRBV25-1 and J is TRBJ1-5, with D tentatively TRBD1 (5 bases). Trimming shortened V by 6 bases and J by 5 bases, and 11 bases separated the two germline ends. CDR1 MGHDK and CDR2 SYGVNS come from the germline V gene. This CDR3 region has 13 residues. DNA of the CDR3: TGTGCCAGCAGGCAACAGGATTATCAGCCCCAGCATTTT. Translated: CASRQQDYQPQHF.

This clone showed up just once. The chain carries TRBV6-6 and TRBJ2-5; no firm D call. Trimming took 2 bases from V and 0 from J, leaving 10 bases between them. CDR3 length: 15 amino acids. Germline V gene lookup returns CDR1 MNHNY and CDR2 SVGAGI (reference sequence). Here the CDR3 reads CASSYGGTYQETQYF. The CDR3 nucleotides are TGTGCCAGCAGTTACGGCGGCACGTACCAAGAGACCCAGTACTTC.

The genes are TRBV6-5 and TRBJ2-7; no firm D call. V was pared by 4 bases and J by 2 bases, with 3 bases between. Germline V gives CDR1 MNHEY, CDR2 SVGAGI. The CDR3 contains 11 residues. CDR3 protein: CASSSTYEQYF. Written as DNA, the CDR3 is TGTGCCAGCAGTTCGACCTACGAGCAGTACTTC.

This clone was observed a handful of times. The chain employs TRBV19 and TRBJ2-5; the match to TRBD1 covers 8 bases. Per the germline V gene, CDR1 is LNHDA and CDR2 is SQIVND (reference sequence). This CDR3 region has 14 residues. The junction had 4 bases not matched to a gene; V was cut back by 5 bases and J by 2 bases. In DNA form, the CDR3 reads TGTGCCAGTAGTGGCAGGGGGCTTCAAGAGACCCAGTACTTC. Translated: CASSGRGLQETQYF.

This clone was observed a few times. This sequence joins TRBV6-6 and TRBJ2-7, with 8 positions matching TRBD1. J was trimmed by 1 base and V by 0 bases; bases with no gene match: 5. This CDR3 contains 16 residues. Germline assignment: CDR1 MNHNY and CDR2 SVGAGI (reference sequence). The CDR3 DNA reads TGTGCCAGCAGTTACTCCGTGGGACAGGCTTCCTACGAGCAGTACTTC. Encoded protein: CASSYSVGQASYEQYF.

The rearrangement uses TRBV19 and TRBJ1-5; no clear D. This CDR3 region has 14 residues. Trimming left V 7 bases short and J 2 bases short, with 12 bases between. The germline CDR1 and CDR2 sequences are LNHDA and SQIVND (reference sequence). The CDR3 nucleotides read TGTGCCAGTAAGGCCCACGGGGGCAATCAGCCCCAGCATTTT. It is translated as CASKAHGGNQPQHF.

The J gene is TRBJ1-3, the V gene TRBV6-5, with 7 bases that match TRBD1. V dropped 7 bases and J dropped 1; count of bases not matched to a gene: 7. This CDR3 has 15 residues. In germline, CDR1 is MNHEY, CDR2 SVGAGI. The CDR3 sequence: CASNPTGRSGNTIYF. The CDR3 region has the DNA TGTGCCAGCAACCCGACAGGGAGGTCTGGAAACACCATATATTTT.

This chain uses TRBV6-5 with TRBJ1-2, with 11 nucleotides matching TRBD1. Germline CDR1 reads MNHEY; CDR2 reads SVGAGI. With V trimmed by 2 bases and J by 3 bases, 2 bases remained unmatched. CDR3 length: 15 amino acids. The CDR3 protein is CASSYRTGGDYGYTF. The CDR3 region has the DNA TGTGCCAGCAGTTACAGGACAGGGGGCGACTATGGCTACACCTTC.